This entry lists 27 T cell receptor beta chains sequenced from one sample in a study of blood T cell repertoires in COVID-19. The assay was immunoSEQ multiplex PCR, and TCRdb's table has in-frame clones only and misses some. The sample holds approximately 220,000 clones, roughly 87% seen once. Material for sequencing was PBMCs or T cells enriched from blood (not recorded which). The origin of the receptors is a woman aged 25 to 45 with acute COVID-19.

A single count supports this clone. The rearrangement links TRBV2 to TRBJ2-1; D gene uncertain. V lost 3 bases, J lost 9 bases, and 18 bases lay in between. In germline, CDR1 is SNHLY, CDR2 FYNNEI. The CDR3 spans 15 residues. The CDR3 nucleotides are TGTGCCAGCAGTGATGGTCAGGCCCTGTTTGCTGAGCAGTTCTTC. Translation: CASSDGQALFAEQFF.

The CDR3 is CASSLEASGEETQYF. CDR3 nucleotides: TGTGCCAGCAGCTTAGAAGCTAGCGGGGAAGAGACCCAGTACTTC. This sequence joins TRBV7-9 and TRBJ2-5; 9 nucleotides align to TRBD2. J gave up 3 bases and V 1 base, and 3 bases lay outside the gene matches. The CDR3 loop spans 15 amino acids. Germline-derived CDR1 and CDR2 are SEHNR and FQNEAQ (reference sequence).

The genes are TRBV18 and TRBJ1-4; tentatively, D is TRBD1 (6 bases). V shed 4 bases and J shed 0 bases, with 9 bases lying between them. This CDR3 spans 15 amino acids. Germline CDR1 KGHSH, CDR2 LQKENI. CDR3 sequence reads: CASSLTGSTNEKLFF. The CDR3 DNA sequence: TGTGCCAGCTCACTGACAGGTTCAACTAATGAAAAACTGTTTTTT.

The chain carries TRBV5-1 and TRBJ2-7; D might be TRBD2 (5 bases). Between the trimmed V and J ends, which lost 0 bases and 4 bases, there was a span of 11 bases. The CDR3 is made up of 14 amino acids. CDR1 and CDR2 from the germline V gene are SGHRS and YFSETQ. CDR3 DNA sequence: TGCGCCAGCAGCTTGGGAGGGTTTCTGTACGAGCAGTACTTC. Translation: CASSLGGFLYEQYF.

The rearrangement links TRBV7-2 to TRBJ2-1; D is unresolved. This CDR3 is 13 amino acids long. Looked up from germline, CDR1 is SGHTA and CDR2 is FQGNSA. Trimming took 5 bases from V and 12 from J, leaving 17 bases between them. CDR3 in amino acids: CASSPDPLDAQFF. CDR3 sequence (DNA): TGTGCCAGCAGCCCGGATCCTCTAGACGCGCAGTTCTTC. Full variable domain (rest looked up from reference TRBV7-2 and TRBJ2-1): GAGVSQSPSNKVTEKGKDVELRCDPISGHTALYWYRQSLGQGLEFLIYFQGNSAPDKSGLPSDRFSAERTGGSVSTLTIQRTQQEDSAVYLCASSPDPLDAQFFGPGTRLTVL.

The J gene is TRBJ1-2, the V gene TRBV14, with a weak D call TRBD1 (5 bases). Germline CDR1 reads SGHDN; CDR2 reads FVKESK. The ends were cut back, 4 bases at V and 3 bases at J, with 12 bases in the middle. The CDR3 is made up of 14 amino acids. CDR3 sequence reads: CASSPPGGHYGYTF. The CDR3 DNA follows: TGTGCCAGCAGCCCACCCGGGGGTCACTATGGCTACACCTTC.

This chain links TRBV5-4 with TRBJ1-2; a possible D gene is TRBD1 (5 bases). The CDR3 runs to 12 residues. V was cut by 0 bases and J by 7 bases, with 7 bases left in between. CDR1 is SGHNT, CDR2 YYREEE, per germline (reference sequence). CDR3 sequence reads: CASSLGQFGYTF. In DNA form, the CDR3 reads TGTGCCAGCAGCTTGGGACAGTTTGGCTACACCTTC.

This clone has more than one count but fewer than ten. This sequence joins TRBV5-1 and TRBJ1-2; 9 bases line up with TRBD1. Germline V CDR1 and CDR2: SGHRS, YFSETQ. This CDR3 has 13 residues. With V trimmed by 4 bases and J by 9 bases, 7 bases remained unmatched. The CDR3 here is CASSPGQGGRYTF. The CDR3 nucleotides read TGCGCCAGCAGCCCGGGACAGGGTGGACGCTACACCTTC. Full variable domain (remainder filled in from reference TRBV5-1 and TRBJ1-2): KAGVTQTPRYLIKTRGQQVTLSCSPISGHRSVSWYQQTPGQGLQFLFEYFSETQRNKGNFPGRFSGRQFSNSRSEMNVSTLELGDSALYLCASSPGQGGRYTFGSGTRLTVV.

The V call is TRBV6-5, the J call TRBJ1-4, with D unclear. V lost 2 bases and J 4 bases, leaving 2 bases between the germline ends. There are 12 residues in the CDR3. Germline assignment: CDR1 MNHEY and CDR2 SVGAGI. CDR3 nucleotide sequence: TGTGCCAGCAGTTACCGTAATGAAAAACTGTTTTTT. Protein product: CASSYRNEKLFF.

The V call is TRBV6-2 or TRBV6-3, the J call TRBJ1-2; 7 positions agree with TRBD1. CDR1 is MNHEY and CDR2 is SVGEGT in the germline V gene. With 4 bases clipped from V and 5 bases from J, the junction kept 7 bases outside the gene matches. The CDR3 sequence is 14 residues long. CDR3 coding DNA: TGTGCCAGCAGTTCGCTTCGACAGGGATATGGCTACACCTTC. Protein product: CASSSLRQGYGYTF.

This clone is a singleton in its sample. The V call is TRBV7-9, the J call TRBJ1-1, with unresolved D. The CDR3 has 15 amino acids. The V gene lost 1 base and the J gene lost 3 bases, with 12 bases spanning the gap. Germline-derived CDR1 and CDR2 are SEHNR and FQNEAQ (reference sequence). This CDR3 is CASSLDEGGDTEAFF. The CDR3 DNA follows: TGTGCCAGCAGCTTAGATGAGGGCGGGGACACTGAAGCTTTCTTT. The whole variable domain, remainder taken from reference TRBV7-9 and TRBJ1-1, is DTGVSQNPRHKITKRGQNVTFRCDPISEHNRLYWYRQTLGQGPEFLTYFQNEAQLEKSRLLSDRFSAERPKGSFSTLEIQRTEQGDSAMYLCASSLDEGGDTEAFFGQGTRLTVV.

The count of this clone is one. The chain couples TRBV13 to TRBJ2-7, with a weak D call TRBD2 (7 bases). The germline CDR1 and CDR2 sequences are PRHDT and FYEKMQ (reference sequence). Trimming shortened V by 4 bases and J by 0 bases, and 16 bases separated the two germline ends. This CDR3 is built from 16 residues. CDR3 DNA sequence: TGTGCCAGCAGCTCCCAAGGGGGGGGGCTCTCCTACGAGCAGTACTTC. Its protein product is CASSSQGGGLSYEQYF. Variable domain in full (rest from reference TRBV13 and TRBJ2-7): AAGVIQSPRHLIKEKRETATLKCYPIPRHDTVYWYQQGPGQDPQFLISFYEKMQSDKGSIPDRFSAQQFSDYHSELNMSSLELGDSALYFCASSSQGGGLSYEQYFGPGTRLTVT.

This rearrangement joins TRBV29-1 to TRBJ1-3; 8 bases agree with TRBD1. CDR3 length: 11 residues. Unmatched junction bases numbered 3, after V lost 6 bases and J lost 8 bases. Germline V gene data show CDR1 as SQVTM and CDR2 as ANQGSEA. CDR3 region: CSVEQGDTIYF. The CDR3 nucleotides are TGCAGCGTCGAACAGGGGGACACCATATATTTT. Combining the CDR3 with reference TRBV29-1 and TRBJ1-3 gives the whole variable domain SAVISQKPSRDICQRGTSLTIQCQVDSQVTMMFWYRQQPGQSLTLIATANQGSEATYESGFVIDKFPISRPNLTFSTLTVSNMSPEDSSIYLCSVEQGDTIYFGEGSWLTVV.

The chain has TRBV2 and TRBJ1-1; TRBD1 is a possible D gene (6 bases). CDR1 and CDR2 from the germline V gene are SNHLY and FYNNEI. The length of the CDR3 is 14 residues. Trimming left V 6 bases short and J 2 bases short, with 13 bases between. CDR3 DNA: TGTGCCAGCAGAGGGGGACAAAGCAACACTGAAGCTTTCTTT. Translated, it gives CASRGGQSNTEAFF.

The chain links TRBV11-2 to TRBJ1-3, with 7 bases lining up with TRBD1. The CDR3 runs to 15 residues. V shed 5 bases and J 2 bases; nucleotides not matched to a gene: 6. The germline V gene has CDR1 SGHAT and CDR2 FQNNGV. Here the CDR3 reads CASSGLQGAGNTIYF. As DNA, the CDR3 is TGTGCCAGCAGCGGGCTGCAGGGGGCTGGAAACACCATATATTTT. Variable domain in full (rest from reference TRBV11-2 and TRBJ1-3): EAGVAQSPRYKIIEKRQSVAFWCNPISGHATLYWYQQILGQGPKLLIQFQNNGVVDDSQLPKDRFSAERLKGVDSTLKIQPAKLEDSAVYLCASSGLQGAGNTIYFGEGSWLTVV.

The CDR3 DNA reads as TGCAGTGCTAGTTCGACAGGGGCTACCGTATCGGGGGGCTACACCTTC. Encoded protein: CSASSTGATVSGGYTF. The chain combines TRBV20-1 with TRBJ1-2; 8 bases align to TRBD1. Losses at the gene ends were 3 bases for V and 8 bases for J; bases not matched to a gene: 17. The CDR3 runs to 16 residues. Germline CDR1 reads DFQATT; CDR2 reads SNEGSKA (reference sequence).

This chain joins TRBV7-9 and TRBJ1-4; 8 nucleotides line up with TRBD1. Per the germline V gene, CDR1 is SEHNR and CDR2 is FQNEAQ (reference sequence). This CDR3 is 13 amino acids long. The V gene end was trimmed by 4 bases and the J gene end by 7 bases; junction bases not matched to a gene: 2. CDR3 sequence reads: CASSSQGAEKLFF. DNA of the CDR3: TGTGCCAGCAGCTCCCAGGGGGCTGAAAAACTGTTTTTT.

The rearrangement uses TRBV12-5 and TRBJ2-1; TRBD2 matches at 9 bases. Germline trimming cut 7 bases from V and 2 bases from J; bases unmatched to any gene: 6. Germline loops: CDR1 LGHNT, CDR2 FRNRAP. The CDR3 sequence is 15 residues long. The CDR3 reads CASVLSGGAYNEQFF. CDR3 nucleotide sequence: TGTGCTAGTGTCCTTAGCGGGGGAGCCTACAATGAGCAGTTCTTC.

The rearrangement uses TRBV7-6 and TRBJ1-1; D gene ambiguous. The CDR3 extends over 12 amino acids. Germline assignment: CDR1 SGHVS and CDR2 FNYEAQ. V lost 2 bases and J 7 bases, leaving 8 bases between the germline ends. This CDR3 reads CASSLSGLEAFF. CDR3 nucleotide sequence: TGTGCCAGCAGCTTATCTGGGCTTGAAGCTTTCTTT.

V usage is TRBV7-6 and J usage is TRBJ2-3; tentative D call: TRBD2 (5 bases). Germline values: CDR1 SGHVS, CDR2 FNYEAQ. Trimming removed 4 bases at V and 4 bases at J, with 24 bases between. The CDR3 has 18 residues. This CDR3 is CASSSPDQQLRAADTQYF. Written as DNA, the CDR3 is TGTGCCAGCAGCTCCCCCGACCAACAGTTGAGGGCGGCAGATACGCAGTATTTT.

The chain couples TRBV12-5 to TRBJ1-1, with TRBD1 matching over 7 bases. The CDR3 length is 14 residues. The germline CDR1 and CDR2 sequences are LGHNT and FRNRAP. With 4 bases clipped from V and 1 base from J, the junction kept 3 bases outside the gene matches. The CDR3 DNA sequence: TGTGCTAGTGGTTCAGGGGACAGGAACACTGAAGCTTTCTTT. Encoded protein: CASGSGDRNTEAFF.

This clone was detected once. The V call is TRBV7-9, the J call TRBJ1-4; possibly TRBD1 for D (6 bases). Deletions cut 1 base from V and 0 bases from J, with 15 bases between. Germline lookup yields CDR1 SEHNR and CDR2 FQNEAQ (reference sequence). This CDR3 comprises 18 residues. The CDR3, as DNA: TGTGCCAGCAGCTTAGGGGGGTCGCGACAGGCAACTAATGAAAAACTGTTTTTT. Translating it yields CASSLGGSRQATNEKLFF.

The chain uses TRBV4-1 and TRBJ1-2, with D perhaps matching TRBD1 (6 bases). The CDR3 consists of 16 residues. CDR1 and CDR2 (germline): MGHRA, YSYEKL. The V end was cut by 4 bases, the J end by 6 bases, with 21 bases between. The CDR3 DNA follows: TGCGCCAGCAGCCCTCAAACCCGAGCCAGGGGAGATGGCTACACCTTC. This translates into CASSPQTRARGDGYTF.

This clone has more than one count but fewer than ten. This chain links TRBV4-2 with TRBJ1-2; 10 nucleotides line up with TRBD1. The CDR3 is 16 residues long. Germline CDR1 reads LGHNA; CDR2 reads YNFKEQ. Trimming removed 4 bases from V and 3 bases from J; junction bases left unmatched: 8. CDR3 sequence: CASSRISTGGDYGYTF. The CDR3 DNA sequence: TGTGCCAGCAGCCGAATCTCGACAGGGGGCGACTATGGCTACACCTTC.

The chain recombines TRBV4-2 with TRBJ2-3; TRBD1 matches at 9 bases. Germline values: CDR1 LGHNA, CDR2 YNFKEQ. The CDR3 extends over 17 amino acids. Trimming took 1 base from V and 2 from J; bases not matched to a gene: 7. This chain's CDR3 is CASSQGQGVRFTDTQYF. In DNA form, the CDR3 reads TGTGCCAGCAGCCAAGGACAGGGGGTTAGATTCACAGATACGCAGTATTTT.

V is TRBV5-1 and J is TRBJ2-7; 7 bases are a match to TRBD1. Unmatched junction bases numbered 7, after V lost 4 bases and J lost 0 bases. This CDR3 region has 15 residues. Germline loops: CDR1 SGHRS, CDR2 YFSETQ. The CDR3 DNA reads as TGCGCCAGCAGCGCCTTCCGGGACAGCTCCTACGAGCAGTACTTC. Amino acids: CASSAFRDSSYEQYF.

V gene TRBV6-5 combines with J gene TRBJ1-2; the D is unclear. Looked up from germline, CDR1 is MNHEY and CDR2 is SVGAGI. The length of the CDR3 is 14 residues. Trimming pared 8 bases from V and 0 bases from J, leaving 13 bases between. The CDR3 sequence is CASSRQVSNYGYTF. Here the CDR3 DNA reads TGTGCCAGCTCACGGCAGGTGTCTAACTATGGCTACACCTTC.